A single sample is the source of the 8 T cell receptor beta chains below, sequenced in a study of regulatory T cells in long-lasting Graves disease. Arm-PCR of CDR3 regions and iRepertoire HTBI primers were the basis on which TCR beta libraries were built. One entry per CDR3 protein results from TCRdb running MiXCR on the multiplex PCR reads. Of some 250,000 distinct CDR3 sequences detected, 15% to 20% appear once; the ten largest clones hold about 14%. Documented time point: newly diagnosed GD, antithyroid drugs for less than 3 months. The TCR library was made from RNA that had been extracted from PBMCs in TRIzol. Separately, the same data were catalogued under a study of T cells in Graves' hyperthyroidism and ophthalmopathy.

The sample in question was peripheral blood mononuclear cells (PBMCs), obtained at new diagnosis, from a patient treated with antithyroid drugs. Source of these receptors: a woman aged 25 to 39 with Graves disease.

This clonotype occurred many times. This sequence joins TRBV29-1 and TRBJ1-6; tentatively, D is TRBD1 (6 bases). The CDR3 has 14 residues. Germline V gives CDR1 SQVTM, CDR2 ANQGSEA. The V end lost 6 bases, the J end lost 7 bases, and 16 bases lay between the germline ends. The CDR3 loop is CSVQGAGENSPLHF. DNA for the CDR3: TGCAGCGTCCAAGGGGCAGGGGAGAATTCACCCCTCCACTTT.

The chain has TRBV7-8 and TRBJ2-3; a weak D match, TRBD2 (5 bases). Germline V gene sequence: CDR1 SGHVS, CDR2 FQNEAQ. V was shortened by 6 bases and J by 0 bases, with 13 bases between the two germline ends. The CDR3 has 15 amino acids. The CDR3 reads CASRPEASSTDTQYF. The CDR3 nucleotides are TGTGCCAGCAGGCCCGAGGCTAGCAGCACAGATACGCAGTATTTT.

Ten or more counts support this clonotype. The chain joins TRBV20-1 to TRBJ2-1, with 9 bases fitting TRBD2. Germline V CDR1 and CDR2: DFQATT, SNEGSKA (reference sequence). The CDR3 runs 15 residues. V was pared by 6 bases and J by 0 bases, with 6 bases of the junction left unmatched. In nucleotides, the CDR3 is TGCAGTGCCCGAGCGGGGGGAAACTCCTACAATGAGCAGTTCTTC. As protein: CSARAGGNSYNEQFF.

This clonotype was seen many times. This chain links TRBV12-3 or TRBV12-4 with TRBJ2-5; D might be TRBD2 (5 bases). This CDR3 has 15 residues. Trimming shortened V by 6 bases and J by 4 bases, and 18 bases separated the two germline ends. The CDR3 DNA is TGTGCCAGCAGCCGCCGGCGGGCGTGGGGAGAGACCCAGTACTTC. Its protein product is CASSRRRAWGETQYF.

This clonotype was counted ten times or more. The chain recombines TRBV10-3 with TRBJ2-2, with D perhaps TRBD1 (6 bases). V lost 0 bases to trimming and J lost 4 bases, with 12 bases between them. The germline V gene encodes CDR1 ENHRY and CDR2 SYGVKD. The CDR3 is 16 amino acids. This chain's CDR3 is CAISESSGVGTGELFF. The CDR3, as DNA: TGTGCCATCAGTGAGTCGTCAGGGGTGGGCACCGGGGAGCTGTTTTTT.

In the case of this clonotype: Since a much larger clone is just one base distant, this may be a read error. CDR3 sequence: CASRNSRDYGYTF. CDR3 bases: TGTGCCAGCAGGAACTCCAGGGACTATGGCTACACCTTC. This chain joins TRBV12-3 or TRBV12-4 and TRBJ1-2; D is perhaps TRBD1 (5 bases). This CDR3 is 13 amino acids long. With 6 bases removed from V and 3 bases from J, the gap between germline ends came to 11 bases.

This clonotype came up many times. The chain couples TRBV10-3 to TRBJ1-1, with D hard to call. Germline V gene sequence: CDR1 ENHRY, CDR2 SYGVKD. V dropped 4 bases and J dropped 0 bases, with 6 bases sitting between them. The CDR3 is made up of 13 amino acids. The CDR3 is CAISGHLNTEAFF. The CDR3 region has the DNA TGTGCCATCAGTGGACATTTGAACACTGAAGCTTTCTTT.

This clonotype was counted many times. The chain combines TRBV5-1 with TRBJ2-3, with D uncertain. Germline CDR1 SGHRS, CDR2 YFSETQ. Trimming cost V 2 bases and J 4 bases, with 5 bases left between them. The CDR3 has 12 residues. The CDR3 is CASSFVSDTQYF. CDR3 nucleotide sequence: TGCGCCAGCAGCTTTGTCTCAGATACGCAGTATTTT.